These 29 T cell receptor beta chains were sequenced from one sample in a study of shared clonotypes between healthy human individuals. Repertoires were generated with immunoSEQ multiplex PCR, while TCRdb's copy carries only in-frame clones and drops some. The sample has around 2,000,000 clones, about 95% seen once; the top ten hold less than 1.5%. Naive-designated CD8 cells lacked CD45RO, were positively enriched for CCR7, and omitted terminally differentiated effector memory CD45RA+ cells. The sample consisted of naive CD8+ T cells sorted from blood. The receptors were sampled from a man younger than 30 in good health.

This clone was seen a single time. Written as DNA, the CDR3 is TGCAGCGTTGTGCAGACAGGGAGGTATGGCTACACCTTC. It translates to CSVVQTGRYGYTF. The chain combines TRBV29-1 with TRBJ1-2, with TRBD1 identical over 7 bases. CDR1 is SQVTM, CDR2 ANQGSEA, per germline. CDR3 length: 13 amino acids. V lost 4 bases to trimming and J lost 5 bases; unmatched junction nucleotides: 7.

The chain has TRBV10-3 and TRBJ2-5; D is possibly TRBD1 (6 bases). This CDR3 region has 14 residues. Germline V gives CDR1 ENHRY, CDR2 SYGVKD. V was cut by 7 bases and J by 0 bases, with 12 bases left in between. CDR3 DNA sequence: TGTGCCATCAAACAAACAGGGAACCAAGAGACCCAGTACTTC. Its protein is CAIKQTGNQETQYF.

This clone has only one observation. The chain employs TRBV27 and TRBJ1-4; possible D gene TRBD1, 5 bases. Germline CDR1 is MNHEY and CDR2 is SMNVEV (reference sequence). V lost 6 bases, J lost 3 bases, and 17 bases lay in between. The CDR3 is 16 residues long. Here the CDR3 DNA reads TGTGCCAGCAGCGAAATATCGGGGCCTCCTAATGAAAAACTGTTTTTT. It specifies CASSEISGPPNEKLFF.

The chain is built from TRBV4-1 and TRBJ1-5; no definite D call. Germline CDR1 reads MGHRA; CDR2 reads YSYEKL. V lost 1 base, J lost 6 bases, and 10 bases lay in between. The CDR3 runs to 14 residues. Here the CDR3 reads CASSQGQFGQPQHF. CDR3 DNA: TGCGCCAGCAGCCAAGGTCAGTTCGGTCAGCCCCAGCATTTT.

This sequence joins TRBV27 and TRBJ2-7; the D is unclear. V was cut by 5 bases and J by 3 bases, with 14 bases left in between. Germline V CDR1 and CDR2: MNHEY, SMNVEV (reference sequence). The CDR3 runs to 14 residues. The CDR3 reads CASSAEPGYYEQYF. The DNA of the CDR3 is TGTGCCAGCAGTGCTGAACCCGGCTACTACGAGCAGTACTTC.

The chain combines TRBV7-9 with TRBJ2-1; D may be TRBD2 (6 bases). Trimming took off 5 bases at V and 3 bases at J, with 14 bases between the two ends. Germline-derived CDR1 and CDR2 are SEHNR and FQNEAQ (reference sequence). This CDR3 region has 15 residues. The CDR3 loop reads CASSPRDSNYNEQFF. The CDR3 DNA reads TGTGCCAGCAGCCCCCGGGACTCTAACTACAATGAGCAGTTCTTC.

The J gene is TRBJ2-2, the V gene TRBV28; D uncertain. This CDR3 is built from 16 residues. Trimming took off 8 bases at V and 1 base at J, with 17 bases between the two ends. CDR1 and CDR2 from the germline V gene are MDHEN and SYDVKM. In nucleotides, the CDR3 is TGTGCCAGCCGCCTCTTAAGGGATTTGAACACCGGGGAGCTGTTTTTT. Translated: CASRLLRDLNTGELFF.

Written as DNA, the CDR3 is TGTGCCAGCAGCCTCGGTCCATGGGGGGACCTTAGCAATCAGCCCCAGCATTTT. This sequence encodes CASSLGPWGDLSNQPQHF. The rearrangement joins TRBV7-8 to TRBJ1-5, with D possibly TRBD1 on 5 matching bases. Germline CDR1 is SGHVS and CDR2 is FQNEAQ. Trimming took off 5 bases at V and 0 bases at J, with 20 bases between the two ends. CDR3 length equals 18 residues.

This clone was observed once. Other DNA sequences in this sample translate to the same CDR3. The V and J genes are TRBV5-6 and TRBJ2-7, with D unclear. The CDR3 extends over 11 amino acids. Per germline, CDR1 SGHDT and CDR2 YYEEEE. V lost 2 bases and J 7 bases, leaving 7 bases between the germline ends. CDR3 loop: CASSFSGEQYF. As DNA, the CDR3 is TGTGCCAGCAGCTTTAGTGGGGAGCAGTACTTC.

This rearrangement joins TRBV7-9 to TRBJ2-7; 10 bases line up with TRBD2. Per the germline V gene, CDR1 is SEHNR and CDR2 is FQNEAQ (reference sequence). CDR3 length: 15 amino acids. The V segment lost 4 bases and the J segment 0 bases; nucleotides outside the gene matches: 3. Here the CDR3 reads CASSSSGRASYEQYF. CDR3 in DNA: TGTGCCAGCAGCTCGAGCGGGAGGGCCTCCTACGAGCAGTACTTC.

This chain uses TRBV4-1 with TRBJ2-3; 11 bases match TRBD2. With V trimmed by 0 bases and J by 6 bases, 5 bases remained unmatched. There are 16 residues in the CDR3. Germline CDR1 and CDR2: MGHRA and YSYEKL. CDR3 in DNA: TGCGCCAGCAGCCAAGAAACTACTAGCGGGAGTGATACGCAGTATTTT. This gives the protein CASSQETTSGSDTQYF.

This rearrangement joins TRBV5-1 to TRBJ2-7, with 7 bases matching TRBD2. V trimming: 4 bases; J trimming: 6 bases; junction bases outside the gene matches: 22. The CDR3 spans 18 residues. Germline V gives CDR1 SGHRS, CDR2 YFSETQ. This CDR3 is CASSLAPFGLAEGVEQYF. The CDR3 DNA reads TGCGCCAGCAGCCTGGCACCCTTCGGGCTAGCGGAGGGAGTCGAGCAGTACTTC.

The chain recombines TRBV6-5 with TRBJ2-7; 8 bases are shared with TRBD2. Germline values: CDR1 MNHEY, CDR2 SVGAGI. The CDR3 spans 14 residues. Trimming took 7 bases from V and 6 from J; bases not matched to a gene: 11. The CDR3 nucleotides read TGTGCCAGCACAGCGGGGGAGGGGAAGGGCGAGCAGTACTTC. It yields the protein CASTAGEGKGEQYF.

This chain connects TRBV4-1 to TRBJ1-1; tentative D call: TRBD1 (6 bases). The V end lost 3 bases, the J end lost 4 bases, and 15 bases lay between the germline ends. The CDR3 runs to 15 residues. Looked up from germline, CDR1 is MGHRA and CDR2 is YSYEKL. The CDR3 loop is CASSHRRQEPTEAFF. CDR3 DNA: TGCGCCAGCAGCCACCGACGACAGGAACCCACTGAAGCTTTCTTT.

This chain uses TRBV2 with TRBJ2-7; 14 positions agree with TRBD2. V dropped 7 bases and J dropped 4; count of bases not matched to a gene: 3. Germline V lookup: CDR1 SNHLY, CDR2 FYNNEI. The CDR3 has 14 residues. CDR3 region: CASMWTSGGYEQYF. Here the CDR3 DNA reads TGTGCCAGCATGTGGACTAGCGGGGGGTACGAGCAGTACTTC.

A word on this clone: Other nucleotide sequences in the sample specify the same CDR3. CDR3 sequence (DNA): TGTGCCAGCAGCTTGGGACTAGCGGACTACGAGCAGTACTTC. It yields the protein CASSLGLADYEQYF. The chain uses TRBV13 and TRBJ2-7; 11 positions match TRBD2. The germline gives CDR1 PRHDT, CDR2 FYEKMQ (reference sequence). The CDR3 extends over 14 amino acids. Trimming took 3 bases from V and 3 from J; bases not matched to a gene: 1. Variable domain in full (rest from reference TRBV13 and TRBJ2-7): AAGVIQSPRHLIKEKRETATLKCYPIPRHDTVYWYQQGPGQDPQFLISFYEKMQSDKGSIPDRFSAQQFSDYHSELNMSSLELGDSALYFCASSLGLADYEQYFGPGTRLTVT.

The chain links TRBV7-6 to TRBJ1-1; no firm D call. Per germline, CDR1 SGHVS and CDR2 FNYEAQ. V was shortened by 2 bases and J by 1 base, with 5 bases between the two germline ends. The CDR3 is 13 residues long. Here the CDR3 DNA reads TGTGCCAGCAGCTTATGGGGGAACACTGAAGCTTTCTTT. Translation: CASSLWGNTEAFF.

A remark on this clone: The same CDR3 can be traced to other DNA sequences in this sample. Here the CDR3 DNA reads TGTGCCAGCAGCTTAGGGGCTGGGTACGAGCAGTACTTC. This gives the protein CASSLGAGYEQYF. The rearrangement uses TRBV11-2 and TRBJ2-7; D remains ambiguous. CDR1 and CDR2 (germline): SGHAT, FQNNGV. This CDR3 has 13 amino acids. The ends were cut back, 1 base at V and 4 bases at J, with 8 bases in the middle.

On this clone itself: Additional DNA sequences in this sample encode the identical CDR3. The chain employs TRBV29-1 and TRBJ2-1; tentatively, D is TRBD2 (6 bases). Germline loops: CDR1 SQVTM, CDR2 ANQGSEA. The CDR3 runs 11 residues. V was trimmed by 4 bases and J by 6 bases, leaving 7 bases between them. CDR3 nucleotide sequence: TGCAGCGTTGTGGGGGGCAATGAGCAGTTCTTC. It is translated as CSVVGGNEQFF.

This chain uses TRBV10-3 with TRBJ2-5; D unresolved. Trimming shortened V by 10 bases and J by 5 bases, and 14 bases separated the two germline ends. The germline V gene encodes CDR1 ENHRY and CDR2 SYGVKD. CDR3 length: 12 residues. This CDR3 is CATLDGFETQYF. DNA for the CDR3: TGTGCCACCTTGGACGGATTCGAGACCCAGTACTTC.

DNA of the CDR3: TGTGCCAGCAGCTTAGTCGGCGACGGAGAGACCCAGTACTTC. This encodes CASSLVGDGETQYF. The chain is built from TRBV11-2 and TRBJ2-5, with D unresolved. V was cut by 1 base and J by 4 bases, with 10 bases left in between. CDR1 SGHAT and CDR2 FQNNGV come from the germline V gene. The length of the CDR3 is 14 residues.

The V and J genes are TRBV7-8 and TRBJ2-1, with 8 bases identical to TRBD2. This CDR3 has 13 amino acids. Germline loops: CDR1 SGHVS, CDR2 FQNEAQ. J gave up 8 bases and V 8 bases, and 8 bases lay outside the gene matches. CDR3 in DNA: TGTGCCAGCGGATCGGGAGGGCCTGATGAGCAGTTCTTC. Translating it yields CASGSGGPDEQFF.

This rearrangement joins TRBV9 to TRBJ1-1, with a tentative D call TRBD1 (5 bases). CDR3 length: 13 residues. Germline-derived CDR1 and CDR2 are SGDLS and YYNGEE. V was clipped by 0 bases and J by 5 bases, with 8 bases between them. The CDR3 DNA reads as TGTGCCAGCAGCGTAGGGGACCTTACTGAAGCTTTCTTT. Its protein product is CASSVGDLTEAFF. The full variable domain, its missing parts supplied by reference TRBV9 and TRBJ1-1, is DSGVTQTPKHLITATGQRVTLRCSPRSGDLSVYWYQQSLDQGLQFLIQYYNGEERAKGNILERFSAQQFPDLHSELNLSSLELGDSALYFCASSVGDLTEAFFGQGTRLTVV.

With respect to this clone: Other nucleotide sequences in the sample specify the same CDR3. The chain recombines TRBV5-4 with TRBJ2-7; TRBD1 is a possible D gene (6 bases). V lost 2 bases to trimming and J lost 5 bases, with 8 bases between them. The CDR3 extends over 12 amino acids. The germline V gene has CDR1 SGHNT and CDR2 YYREEE (reference sequence). CDR3 protein: CASSLQGNEQYF. For the CDR3, the DNA is TGTGCCAGCAGCTTACAGGGAAACGAGCAGTACTTC.

The chain recombines TRBV30 with TRBJ2-7; 9 bases agree with TRBD1. This CDR3 comprises 12 residues. The germline gives CDR1 GTSNPN, CDR2 SVGIG (reference sequence). The J segment lost 1 base and the V segment lost 6 bases, leaving 1 base of the junction unmatched. CDR3 DNA sequence: TGTGCCTGCGGGACAGGGTCCTACGAGCAGTACTTC. Protein: CACGTGSYEQYF.

The gene calls are TRBV9 and TRBJ1-2; 7 bases are shared with TRBD1. The CDR3 totals 19 residues. Germline lookup yields CDR1 SGDLS and CDR2 YYNGEE. J gave up 5 bases and V 0 bases, and 19 bases lay outside the gene matches. CDR3 bases: TGTGCCAGCAGCGTAGCTCCCGGGCCCCAGACAGGGCAGGGATATGGCTACACCTTC. Protein sequence: CASSVAPGPQTGQGYGYTF.

This chain joins TRBV30 and TRBJ2-5; the D is unclear. The CDR3 is made up of 13 amino acids. CDR1 and CDR2 from the germline V gene are GTSNPN and SVGIG (reference sequence). The ends were cut back, 2 bases at V and 4 bases at J, with 11 bases in the middle. The CDR3: CAWSLLPGETQYF. CDR3 nucleotide sequence: TGTGCCTGGAGTCTACTCCCAGGAGAGACCCAGTACTTC.

In regard to this clone: The sample carries other DNA sequences with the same CDR3. The V gene is TRBV5-1, the J gene TRBJ2-7, with unresolved D. Germline assignment: CDR1 SGHRS and CDR2 YFSETQ. Trimming cost V 0 bases and J 0 bases, with 4 bases left between them. The CDR3 spans 13 residues. The DNA for the CDR3 is TGCGCCAGCAGCTTGGCAGGCTCCTACGAGCAGTACTTC. Its translation: CASSLAGSYEQYF.

The chain is built from TRBV25-1 and TRBJ2-3; the D is unclear. Germline lookup yields CDR1 MGHDK and CDR2 SYGVNS. Trimming took off 4 bases at V and 6 bases at J, with 11 bases between the two ends. The CDR3 is 13 residues long. The CDR3 loop reads CASSGLTPDTQYF. DNA for the CDR3: TGTGCCAGCAGTGGACTTACCCCTGATACGCAGTATTTT.